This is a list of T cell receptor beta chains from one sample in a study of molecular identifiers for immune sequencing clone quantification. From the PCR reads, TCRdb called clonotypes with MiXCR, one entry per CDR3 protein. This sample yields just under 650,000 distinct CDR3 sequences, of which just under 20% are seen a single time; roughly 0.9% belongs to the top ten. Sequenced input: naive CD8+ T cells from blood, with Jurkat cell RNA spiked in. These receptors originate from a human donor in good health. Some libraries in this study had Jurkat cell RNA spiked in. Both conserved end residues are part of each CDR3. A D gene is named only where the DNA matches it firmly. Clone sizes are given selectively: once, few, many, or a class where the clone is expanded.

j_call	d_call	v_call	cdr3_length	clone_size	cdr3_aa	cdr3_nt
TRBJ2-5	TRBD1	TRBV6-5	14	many	CASSTHRGQETQYF	TGTGCCAGCAGTACCCACAGGGGCCAAGAGACCCAGTACTTC
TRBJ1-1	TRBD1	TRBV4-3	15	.	CASSQDRPGGFEAFF	TGCGCCAGCAGCCAAGATCGCCCAGGGGGATTTGAAGCTTTCTTT
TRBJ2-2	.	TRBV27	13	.	CASSRGRGGELFF	TGTGCCAGCAGCCGGGGTCGAGGCGGGGAGCTGTTTTTT
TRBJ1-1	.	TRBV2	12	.	CASSVDRSEAFF	TGTGCCAGCAGTGTAGACAGGAGTGAAGCTTTCTTT
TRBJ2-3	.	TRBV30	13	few	CAWSLALTDTQYF	TGTGCCTGGAGTTTAGCCCTCACAGATACGCAGTATTTT
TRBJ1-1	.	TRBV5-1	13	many	CASSLVPGFEAFF	TGCGCCAGCAGCTTGGTCCCGGGGTTTGAAGCTTTCTTT
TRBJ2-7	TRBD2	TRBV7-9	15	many	CASSHGLAGAYEQYF	TGTGCCAGCAGCCACGGCCTAGCGGGCGCCTACGAGCAGTACTTC
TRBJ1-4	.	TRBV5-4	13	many	CASSLAVNEKLFF	TGTGCCAGCAGCTTGGCTGTCAATGAAAAACTGTTTTTT
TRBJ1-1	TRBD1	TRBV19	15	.	CASQKGGQGITEAFF	TGTGCCAGCCAAAAAGGGGGCCAGGGGATTACTGAAGCTTTCTTT
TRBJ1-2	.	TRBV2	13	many	CASSETRSYGYTF	TGTGCCAGCAGTGAGACCAGATCGTATGGCTACACCTTC
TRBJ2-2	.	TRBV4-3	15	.	CASRQVVQGAGELFF	TGCGCCAGCAGACAAGTAGTGCAGGGCGCCGGGGAGCTGTTTTTT
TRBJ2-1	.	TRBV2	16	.	CASSEVAPDNNNEQFF	TGTGCCAGCAGTGAAGTAGCGCCGGACAATAACAATGAGCAGTTCTTC
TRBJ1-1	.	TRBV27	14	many	CASAGIDMNTEAFF	TGTGCCAGCGCAGGGATAGACATGAACACTGAAGCTTTCTTT
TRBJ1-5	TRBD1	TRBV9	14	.	CGSSAGQGDQPQHF	TGTGGCAGCAGCGCGGGACAGGGCGATCAGCCCCAGCATTTT
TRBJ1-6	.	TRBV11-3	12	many	CASSTYNSPLHF	TGTGCCAGCAGTACCTATAATTCACCCCTCCACTTT
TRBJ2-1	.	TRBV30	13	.	CAWANEKYNEQSF	TGTGCCTGGGCGAACGAGAAATACAATGAGCAGTCCTTC
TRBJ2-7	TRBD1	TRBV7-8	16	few	CASSIPTGGISYEQYF	TGTGCCAGCAGCATACCGACAGGGGGCATCTCCTACGAGCAGTACTTC
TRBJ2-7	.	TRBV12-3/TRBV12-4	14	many	CASSLAASTYEQYF	TGTGCCAGCAGTCTGGCGGCCTCGACCTACGAGCAGTACTTC
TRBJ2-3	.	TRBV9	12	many	CASSPEGDTQYF	TGTGCCAGCAGCCCAGAGGGAGATACGCAGTATTTT
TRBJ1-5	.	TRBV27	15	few	CASSSIDRRNQPQHF	TGTGCCAGCAGTTCCATCGACCGACGGAATCAGCCCCAGCATTTT
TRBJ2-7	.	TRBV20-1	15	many	CSARDGVRPIYEQYF	TGCAGTGCTAGAGATGGGGTTCGGCCCATCTACGAGCAGTACTTC
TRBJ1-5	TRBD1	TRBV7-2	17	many	CASSLGPGQGSNQPQHF	TGTGCCAGCAGCTTAGGACCGGGACAGGGAAGCAATCAGCCCCAGCATTTT
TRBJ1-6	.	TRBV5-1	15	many	CASSHGRSYNSPLHF	TGCGCCAGCAGCCATGGACGCTCCTATAATTCACCCCTCCACTTT
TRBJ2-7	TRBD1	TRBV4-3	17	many	CASSPSLGQGVNYEQYF	TGCGCCAGCAGCCCTTCCCTTGGACAGGGGGTTAACTACGAGCAGTACTTC
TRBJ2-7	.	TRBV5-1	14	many	CASSSGRASYEQYF	TGCGCCAGCAGCTCTGGAAGGGCCAGCTACGAGCAGTACTTC
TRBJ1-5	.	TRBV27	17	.	CASSLLGGADSNQPQHF	TGTGCCAGCAGTCTTCTAGGGGGGGCCGATAGCAATCAGCCCCAGCATTTT
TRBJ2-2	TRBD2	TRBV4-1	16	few	CASSQEERGYTGELFF	TGCGCCAGCAGCCAAGAGGAGCGGGGGTACACCGGGGAGCTGTTTTTT
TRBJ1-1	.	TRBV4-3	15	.	CASSQDPGAPTEAFF	TGCGCCAGCAGCCAAGATCCGGGGGCGCCCACTGAAGCTTTCTTT
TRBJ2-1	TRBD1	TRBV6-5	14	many	CASSTRTGPGEQFF	TGTGCCAGCAGTACCCGGACAGGCCCGGGGGAGCAGTTCTTC
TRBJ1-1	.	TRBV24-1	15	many	CATSDPVRGGTEAFF	TGTGCCACCAGTGACCCCGTCCGTGGGGGCACTGAAGCTTTCTTT
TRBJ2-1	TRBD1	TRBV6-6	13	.	CTTQQGSYNEQFF	TGTACCACCCAACAGGGGTCCTACAATGAGCAGTTCTTC
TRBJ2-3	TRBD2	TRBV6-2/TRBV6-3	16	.	CASSHTSGVYTDTQYF	TGTGCCAGCAGTCATACTAGCGGGGTCTACACAGATACGCAGTATTTT
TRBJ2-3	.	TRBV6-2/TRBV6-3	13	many	CASHEFSTDTQYF	TGTGCCAGCCATGAGTTCAGCACAGATACGCAGTATTTT
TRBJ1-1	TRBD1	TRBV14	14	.	CASSPNRQGPRAFF	TGTGCCAGCAGCCCCAACAGACAGGGCCCGAGAGCTTTCTTT
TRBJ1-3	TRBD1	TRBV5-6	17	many	CASSLGGQGLSGNTIYF	TGTGCCAGCAGCTTGGGAGGACAGGGCCTCTCTGGAAACACCATATATTTT
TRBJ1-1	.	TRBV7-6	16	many	CASSLESYSRNTEAFF	TGTGCCAGCAGCTTAGAAAGTTACTCCAGGAACACTGAAGCTTTCTTT
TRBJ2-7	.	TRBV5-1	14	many	CASSLARRTYEQYF	TGCGCCAGCAGCTTGGCCCGGCGGACCTACGAGCAGTACTTC
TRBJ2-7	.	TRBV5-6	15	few	CASSPPQGGLDEQYF	TGTGCCAGCAGCCCCCCCCAGGGGGGGCTGGACGAGCAGTACTTC
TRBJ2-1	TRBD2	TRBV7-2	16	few	CASSLGPAGVFNEQFF	TGTGCCAGCAGCTTAGGGCCAGCGGGAGTTTTCAATGAGCAGTTCTTC
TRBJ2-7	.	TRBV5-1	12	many	CASSPDAGEQYF	TGCGCCAGCAGCCCGGACGCCGGCGAGCAGTACTTC
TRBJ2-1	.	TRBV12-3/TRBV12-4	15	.	CASSSGQSVWDEQFF	TGTGCCAGCAGTTCCGGACAGAGTGTATGGGATGAGCAGTTCTTC
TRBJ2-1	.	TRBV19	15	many	CASSAGTGGYNEQFF	TGTGCCAGTAGCGCCGGGACTGGGGGCTACAATGAGCAGTTCTTC
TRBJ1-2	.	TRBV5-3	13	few	CARSLSRLYGYTF	TGTGCCAGAAGCTTGTCAAGACTCTATGGCTACACCTTC
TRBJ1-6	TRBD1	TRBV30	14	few	CAWSAGQGGSPLHF	TGTGCCTGGAGTGCGGGACAGGGGGGATCACCCCTCCACTTT
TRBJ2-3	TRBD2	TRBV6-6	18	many	CASSWDPRAGGPADTQYF	TGTGCCAGCAGTTGGGACCCTCGGGCGGGGGGGCCCGCAGATACGCAGTATTTT
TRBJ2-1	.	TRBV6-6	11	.	CASSYQDEQFF	TGTGCCAGCTCCTATCAGGATGAGCAGTTCTTC
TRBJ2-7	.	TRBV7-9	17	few	CASSLGGSDTSSYEQYF	TGTGCCAGCAGCTTAGGGGGTTCGGACACGAGCTCCTACGAGCAGTACTTC
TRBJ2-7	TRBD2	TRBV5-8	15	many	CASSWGTSGSHEQYF	TGTGCCAGCAGCTGGGGGACTAGCGGGAGTCACGAGCAGTACTTC
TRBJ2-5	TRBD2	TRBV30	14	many	CAWSTLAGVGTQYF	TGTGCCTGGAGTACACTAGCGGGAGTAGGGACCCAGTACTTC
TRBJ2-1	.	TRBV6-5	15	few	CASSKTAFLHNEQFF	TGTGCCAGCAGTAAGACAGCCTTCTTACACAATGAGCAGTTCTTC